This T cell receptor beta chain was profiled in a study of OX40 agonist ivuxolimab in advanced cancers. Study as a whole: Dose-escalation patients were diagnosed with hepatocellular carcinoma, melanoma, renal cell cancer or head and neck cancer. Three patients, one with hepatocellular carcinoma and two with cutaneous melanoma, responded partially. General study points: On average, a greater number of expanded clones characterised CD8+ T cells relative to CD4+.

This CDR3 has 15 residues. Germline values: CDR1 MDHEN, CDR2 SYDVKM. V was trimmed by 7 bases and J by 5 bases, leaving 19 bases between them. The table came from immunoSEQ multiplex PCR; TCRdb's copy has only in-frame clones and leaves some out. This sample has about 14,000 clones; 65% to 85% occur once, and the top ten carry roughly 19%. Samples of blood were obtained at baseline, on cycle 4 day 1, and on cycle 7 day 1. Remarks on this clone: Its antigen is still unknown.

Sample: CD4+ or CD8+ T cells sorted from blood, taken in a trial of the OX40 agonist ivuxolimab. The receptor was derived from an adult with an advanced solid tumor such as melanoma, head and neck, liver or kidney cancer. The chain recombines TRBV28 with TRBJ2-3; tentatively, D is TRBD1 or TRBD2 (5 bases each). The DNA for the CDR3 is TGTGCCAGCACCCGGGGCCTGGGAAGAAGAGATACGCAGTATTTT. This translates into CASTRGLGRRDTQYF.